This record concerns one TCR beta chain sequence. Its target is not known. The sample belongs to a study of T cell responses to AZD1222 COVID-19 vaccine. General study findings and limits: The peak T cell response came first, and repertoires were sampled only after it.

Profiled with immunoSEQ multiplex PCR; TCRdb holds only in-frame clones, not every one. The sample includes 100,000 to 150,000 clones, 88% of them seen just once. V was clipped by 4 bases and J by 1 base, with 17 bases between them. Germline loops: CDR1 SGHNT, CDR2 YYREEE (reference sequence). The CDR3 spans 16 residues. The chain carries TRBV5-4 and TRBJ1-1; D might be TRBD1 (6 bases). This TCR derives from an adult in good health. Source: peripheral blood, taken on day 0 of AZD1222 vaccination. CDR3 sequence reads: CASSTVVTGANTEAFF. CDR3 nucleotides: TGTGCCAGCAGCACTGTGGTAACGGGGGCGAACACTGAAGCTTTCTTT.